Following are 22 T cell receptor beta chains from one sample sequenced in a study of T cell repertoires in cytomegalovirus infection. Their antigens remain unidentified. TCRdb processed the reads anew with MiXCR; each CDR3 protein has one entry. The sample lists fewer than 1,000,000 distinct CDR3 sequences, approximately 31% occurring once. Sequences were derived from cultured CD8+ T cells from PBMCs, sampled from culture after CMV antigen stimulation. The receptors stem from a human donor in good health (CMV status not recorded). Some clones in this sample may be carry-over from other donors' samples.

The table lists this clonotype with a few counts. V is TRBV12-3 or TRBV12-4 and J is TRBJ2-1; D is undetermined. The CDR3 spans 12 residues. Trimming removed 6 bases at V and 10 bases at J, with 13 bases between. CDR3 amino acids: CASRPTEKEQFF. The CDR3 coding sequence is TGTGCCAGCAGACCTACAGAGAAGGAGCAGTTCTTC.

This rearrangement joins TRBV5-5 to TRBJ2-1; 7 bases line up with TRBD1. The CDR3 spans 15 residues. The germline CDR1 and CDR2 sequences are SGHKS and YYEKEE (reference sequence). V lost 5 bases, J lost 8 bases, and 13 bases stayed unmatched. The CDR3 sequence: CASSLTGWGKDEQFF. As DNA, the CDR3 is TGTGCCAGCAGTTTGACAGGGTGGGGTAAGGATGAGCAGTTCTTC.

The genes are TRBV6-2 or TRBV6-3 and TRBJ2-3; 10 positions agree with TRBD2. The CDR3 spans 15 residues. V was pared by 5 bases and J by 8 bases, with 10 bases of the junction left unmatched. Looked up from germline, CDR1 is MNHEY and CDR2 is SVGEGT. The CDR3 DNA reads as TGTGCCAGCAGTATTAGCGGGGGGCCGGGAGTTACGCAGTATTTT. Protein: CASSISGGPGVTQYF.

This clonotype has a handful of counts. The rearrangement uses TRBV6-6 and TRBJ1-6, with TRBD1 matching 8 bases. The CDR3 has 15 residues. After removal of 4 bases from V and 10 bases from J, the junction contained 9 bases not matched to a gene. Per the germline V gene, CDR1 is MNHNY and CDR2 is SVGAGI (reference sequence). CDR3 region: CASSSPDRVQSPLHF. CDR3 in DNA: TGTGCCAGCAGTTCCCCGGACAGGGTACAATCACCCCTCCACTTT.

The chain employs TRBV6-6 and TRBJ2-1; 9 positions agree with TRBD2. Trimming cost V 1 base and J 0 bases; bases outside gene matches: 7. This CDR3 is built from 18 residues. Germline V gene data show CDR1 as MNHNY and CDR2 as SVGAGI (reference sequence). DNA for the CDR3: TGTGCCAGCAGTTACTTTTGGACTAGCGATTCCTCCTACAATGAGCAGTTCTTC. Translated, it gives CASSYFWTSDSSYNEQFF.

This clonotype was seen repeatedly, ten times or more. V usage is TRBV4-2 and J usage is TRBJ2-5; 10 bases are a match to TRBD2. This CDR3 is 16 amino acids long. J gave up 4 bases and V 0 bases, and 5 bases lay outside the gene matches. CDR1 is LGHNA and CDR2 is YNFKEQ in the germline V gene. CDR3 sequence reads: CASSQEKSGGGETQYF. CDR3 bases: TGTGCCAGCAGCCAAGAAAAAAGCGGGGGGGGAGAGACCCAGTACTTC.

The J gene is TRBJ1-1, the V gene TRBV7-8; D gene uncertain. Germline loops: CDR1 SGHVS, CDR2 FQNEAQ. V was cut by 5 bases and J by 3 bases, with 13 bases left in between. The CDR3 sequence is 14 residues long. The CDR3 region is CASSDLPSDTEAFF. Written as DNA, the CDR3 is TGTGCCAGCAGCGATTTACCCAGCGACACTGAAGCTTTCTTT.

CDR3 loop: CASSTGGGPNSPLHF. In DNA, the CDR3 is TGTGCCAGCAGTACCGGTGGGGGACCCAATTCACCCCTCCACTTT. V usage is TRBV7-6 and J usage is TRBJ1-6; perhaps TRBD1 as D (5 bases). The ends were cut back, 6 bases at V and 7 bases at J, with 16 bases in the middle. Germline values: CDR1 SGHVS, CDR2 FNYEAQ. The CDR3 has 15 residues.

This clonotype has just a few counts. V gene TRBV29-1 combines with J gene TRBJ1-5; no firm D call. Germline V gives CDR1 SQVTM, CDR2 ANQGSEA. The CDR3 consists of 12 residues. Trimming took off 5 bases at V and 4 bases at J, with 9 bases between the two ends. The CDR3 loop is CSVRTDNQPQHF. The CDR3 region has the DNA TGCAGCGTTAGAACGGATAATCAGCCCCAGCATTTT. Drawing the rest from reference TRBV29-1 and TRBJ1-5, the complete variable domain is SAVISQKPSRDICQRGTSLTIQCQVDSQVTMMFWYRQQPGQSLTLIATANQGSEATYESGFVIDKFPISRPNLTFSTLTVSNMSPEDSSIYLCSVRTDNQPQHFGDGTRLSIL.

This clonotype was seen repeatedly, ten times or more. This chain joins TRBV7-9 and TRBJ2-7, with 11 bases identical to TRBD2. The CDR3 spans 15 residues. The ends lost 5 bases at V and 2 bases at J; junction bases unmatched: 5. Germline CDR1 SEHNR, CDR2 FQNEAQ (reference sequence). Here the CDR3 reads CASSETSGGPYEQYF. CDR3 nucleotides: TGTGCCAGCAGCGAAACTAGCGGGGGTCCCTACGAGCAGTACTTC.

A few counts support this clonotype. CDR3 protein: CASSTSGSAKNIQYF. DNA for the CDR3: TGTGCCAGCTCAACATCAGGGTCAGCCAAAAACATTCAGTACTTC. The chain couples TRBV18 to TRBJ2-4, with D perhaps TRBD1 (5 bases). This CDR3 comprises 15 residues. V was pared by 5 bases and J by 0 bases, with 11 bases between. Germline CDR1 and CDR2: KGHSH and LQKENI.

The chain carries TRBV24-1 and TRBJ2-7; maybe TRBD1 (5 bases). Trimming left V 1 base short and J 1 base short, with 16 bases between. Germline-derived CDR1 and CDR2 are KGHDR and SFDVKD. The CDR3 runs to 17 residues. Here the CDR3 DNA reads TGTGCCACCAGTGATTTTGGCAGGGTAGTGAGATCCTACGAGCAGTACGTC. As protein: CATSDFGRVVRSYEQYV.

The chain is built from TRBV23-1 and TRBJ2-7; D gene uncertain. TRBV23-1 is sorted into the ORF group, with uncertain function. The V gene lost 3 bases and the J gene lost 6 bases, with 6 bases spanning the gap. The CDR3 runs 11 residues. CDR3: CASSHLGEQYV. CDR3 DNA: TGCGCCAGCAGTCACCTAGGCGAGCAGTACGTC.

In this sample, this clonotype turned up a few times. The chain recombines TRBV6-5 with TRBJ1-2, with unresolved D. The CDR3 contains 15 residues. Per germline, CDR1 MNHEY and CDR2 SVGAGI. V was shortened by 5 bases and J by 3 bases, with 16 bases between the two germline ends. The CDR3, as DNA: TGTGCCAGCAGTCTAACAAGGGCTGTACACTATGGCTACACCTTC. Protein product: CASSLTRAVHYGYTF.

Comments on this clonotype: An end of the junction differs from the germline gene, which may be a read error. The chain joins TRBV6-5 to TRBJ2-1, with no clear D. Germline CDR1 reads MNHEY; CDR2 reads SVGAGI. The CDR3 loop spans 12 amino acids. The CDR3 sequence is CVSTTGLNEQFF. The CDR3 bases are TGTGTCAGCACCACGGGCCTCAATGAGCAGTTCTTC.

The J gene is TRBJ1-1, the V gene TRBV27; possible D gene TRBD1, 6 bases. Germline V lookup: CDR1 MNHEY, CDR2 SMNVEV (reference sequence). This CDR3 has 15 residues. The V gene lost 1 base and the J gene lost 3 bases, with 12 bases spanning the gap. For the CDR3, the DNA is TGTGCCAGCAGTTTATTTGGGGGCCCTTACACTGAAGCTTTCTTT. Translated: CASSLFGGPYTEAFF.

A few counts support this clonotype. The chain is built from TRBV5-1 and TRBJ2-1; unclear D gene. In germline, CDR1 is SGHRS, CDR2 YFSETQ. V lost 0 bases to trimming and J lost 1 base, with 8 bases between them. CDR3 length: 15 amino acids. CDR3 region: CASSLDGVSYNEQFF. The DNA of the CDR3 is TGCGCCAGCAGCTTGGATGGGGTGTCCTACAATGAGCAGTTCTTC.

This chain connects TRBV9 to TRBJ2-3; 12 nucleotides align to TRBD1. Germline V gene data show CDR1 as SGDLS and CDR2 as YYNGEE. The CDR3 is 16 amino acids. The V segment lost 4 bases and the J segment 3 bases; nucleotides outside the gene matches: 6. CDR3 protein: CASSPRDRGLTDTQYF. CDR3 nucleotide sequence: TGTGCCAGCAGCCCCCGGGACAGGGGGCTAACAGATACGCAGTATTTT.

This clonotype was recorded many times. The V and J genes are TRBV7-6 and TRBJ1-1, with TRBD1 matching over 8 bases. The CDR3 loop spans 17 amino acids. Germline V CDR1 and CDR2: SGHVS, FNYEAQ. The ends lost 5 bases at V and 3 bases at J; junction bases unmatched: 14. This CDR3 reads CASSLRTGRELDTEAFF. The CDR3 DNA sequence: TGTGCCAGCAGCCTACGGACAGGGCGGGAACTTGACACTGAAGCTTTCTTT.

CDR3 bases: TGTGCCAGCAGTTTCAGACAGGACTATGGCTACACCTTC. This encodes CASSFRQDYGYTF. The J gene is TRBJ1-2, the V gene TRBV6-6; D is perhaps TRBD1 (6 bases). Trimming took 4 bases from V and 3 from J, leaving 9 bases between them. From germline, CDR1 is MNHNY and CDR2 SVGAGI (reference sequence). The CDR3 sequence is 13 residues long.

This chain connects TRBV6-1 to TRBJ1-1; weak D call: TRBD1 (5 bases). Germline V lookup: CDR1 MNHNS, CDR2 SASEGT. The CDR3 sequence is 14 residues long. V was cut by 1 base and J by 5 bases, with 11 bases left in between. In nucleotides, the CDR3 is TGTGCCAGCAGTGAAGTCGCGGACAAAACTGAAGCTTTCTTT. As protein: CASSEVADKTEAFF.

The chain joins TRBV9 to TRBJ2-6, with D tentatively TRBD2 (5 bases). This CDR3 is built from 16 residues. Germline CDR1 SGDLS, CDR2 YYNGEE. V shed 7 bases and J shed 3 bases, with 17 bases lying between them. CDR3: CASQTREGGGANVLTF. In DNA form, the CDR3 reads TGTGCCAGCCAAACCCGTGAGGGTGGTGGGGCCAACGTCCTGACTTTC.